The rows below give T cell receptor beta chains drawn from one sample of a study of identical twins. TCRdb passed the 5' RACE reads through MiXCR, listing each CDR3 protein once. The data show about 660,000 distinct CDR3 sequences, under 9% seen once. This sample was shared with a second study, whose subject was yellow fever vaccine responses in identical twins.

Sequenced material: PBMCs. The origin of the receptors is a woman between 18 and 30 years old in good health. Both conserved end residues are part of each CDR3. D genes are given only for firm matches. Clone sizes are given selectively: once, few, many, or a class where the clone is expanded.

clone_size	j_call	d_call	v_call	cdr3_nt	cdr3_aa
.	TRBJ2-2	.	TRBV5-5	TGTGCCAGCAGCTTTCAGGAGCTGTCCCTTCGGGAGCTGTTTTTT	CASSFQELSLRELFF
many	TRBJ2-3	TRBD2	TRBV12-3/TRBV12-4	TGTGCCAGCAGTGATAGCGGGGGCCGCACAGATACGCAGTATTTT	CASSDSGGRTDTQYF
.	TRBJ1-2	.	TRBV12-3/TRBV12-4	TGTGCCAGCATTTACACCGGGGCGAGAAGGACCGGCTACACCTTC	CASIYTGARRTGYTF
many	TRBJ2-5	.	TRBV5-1	TGCGCCAGCAGCCTTCAGGAGAAACAAGAGACCCAGTACTTC	CASSLQEKQETQYF
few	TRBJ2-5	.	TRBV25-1	TGTGCCAGCAGTGAATCTCTATTGGGGCAAGAGACCCAGTACTTC	CASSESLLGQETQYF
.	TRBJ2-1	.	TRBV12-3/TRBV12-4	TGTGCCAGCAGTTATTGGATGGGGGGGCTGATCGACAATGAGCAGTTCTTC	CASSYWMGGLIDNEQFF
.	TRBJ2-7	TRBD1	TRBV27	TGTGCCAGCAGCTCGGGTTCCGGGACAGGTTTTTTCTACGAGCAGTACTTC	CASSSGSGTGFFYEQYF
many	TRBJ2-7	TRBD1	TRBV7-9	TGTGCCAGCAACCGGCAGGGGGATTTCTACGAGCAGTACTTC	CASNRQGDFYEQYF
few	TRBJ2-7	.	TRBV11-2	TGTGCCAGCAGCCGTGCGGCCATCAGCAGGGGGGTTTTCTACGAGCAGTACTTC	CASSRAAISRGVFYEQYF
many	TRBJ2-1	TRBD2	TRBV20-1	TGCAGTGCTTGCCCTCTAGCGGGAGCCGATGAGCAGTTCTTC	CSACPLAGADEQFF
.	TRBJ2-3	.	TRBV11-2	TGTGCCAGCAGCTTACCGTTCGTCTCAGATACGCAGTATTTT	CASSLPFVSDTQYF